Below are 12 T cell receptor beta chains sequenced from a single sample in a study of tumor-infiltrating lymphocytes in primary liver carcinoma. Germline DNA was also extracted, and blood RNA derived from unsorted whole blood. Total RNA amounting to roughly 480 ng was the source from which TCR beta cDNA was made with a constant-region primer. For TCR beta, libraries were produced by three nested multiplex PCR rounds using slightly modified ARM-PCR. TRBV1-TRBV30 forward primers and a C-beta reverse primer were used in the first two PCR rounds, which each ran for ten to eleven cycles. TCRdb fed the multiplex PCR reads into MiXCR, producing one record per CDR3 protein. The sample holds roughly 330,000 distinct CDR3 sequences, almost 65% seen once. Source material: peripheral blood. Source of these receptors: a man in his forties with primary liver carcinoma and hepatitis B virus infection.

On this clonotype: One base away lies a much larger clone, so this may be a sequencing read error. The V gene is TRBV6-5, the J gene TRBJ2-1, with TRBD1 identical over 8 bases. This CDR3 is built from 15 residues. Germline assignment: CDR1 MNHEY and CDR2 SVGAGI. This CDR3 is CASSYGTGAYNEQLF. In DNA, the CDR3 is TGTGCCAGCAGTTACGGGACAGGAGCTTACAATGAGCAGTTATTC.

This clonotype showed up just once. Its ends do not fully match the called genes, so a read error is possible. The V and J genes are TRBV12-3 or TRBV12-4 and TRBJ2-1; D is unclear. The CDR3 has 13 residues. CDR3 protein: CASSLGFVDEQLF. The DNA of the CDR3 is TGTGCCAGCAGTCTGGGATTCGTAGATGAGCAGCTCTTC.

The V call is TRBV28, the J call TRBJ1-2, with D possibly matching TRBD1 (5 bases). In germline, CDR1 is MDHEN, CDR2 SYDVKM. Trimming shortened V by 3 bases and J by 4 bases, and 21 bases separated the two germline ends. The CDR3 runs 17 residues. The CDR3 loop reads CASSFVRWAGTSYGYTF. Written as DNA, the CDR3 is TGTGCCAGCAGTTTTGTAAGGTGGGCAGGGACTTCCTATGGCTACACCTTC.

Comments on this clonotype: Its ends do not fully match the called genes, so a read error is possible. The chain has TRBV6-6 and TRBJ2-1; D possibly corresponds to TRBD2 (5 bases). CDR1 is MNHNY, CDR2 SVGAGI, per germline (reference sequence). The CDR3 runs to 15 residues. As DNA, the CDR3 is TGTGCCAGCAATCCTGACGGGAAGGGTAACAATGAGCAGTTTTTC. Protein product: CASNPDGKGNNEQFF.

V usage is TRBV29-1 and J usage is TRBJ2-3, with D uncertain. Germline V gene data show CDR1 as SQVTM and CDR2 as ANQGSEA. The CDR3 loop spans 14 amino acids. The V and J ends lost 3 bases and 7 bases respectively, with 17 bases between them. As DNA, the CDR3 is TGCAGCGTTGAGCTCTATTCACGGCCATATACGCAGTATTTT. Translation gives CSVELYSRPYTQYF.

Regarding this clonotype: Since a much larger clone is just one base distant, this may be a read error. V is TRBV6-5 and J is TRBJ2-5; 7 bases fit TRBD2. Germline CDR1 and CDR2: MNHEY and SVGAGI. The CDR3 is 15 amino acids. The CDR3 loop reads CVSANVGEGKETQYF. The CDR3 nucleotides read TGTGTCAGCGCAAACGTCGGGGAGGGAAAAGAGACCCAGTACTTC.

With respect to this clonotype: A junction end diverges from the germline sequence, so it may reflect a read error. This chain links TRBV11-1 with TRBJ2-1; 10 bases align to TRBD2. Germline CDR1 is SGHAT and CDR2 is FQDESV (reference sequence). The CDR3 is made up of 15 amino acids. CDR3 sequence: CASSSSGSSYDEHFF. Here the CDR3 DNA reads TGTGCCAGCAGCTCTAGCGGGAGCTCCTACGATGAGCATTTCTTC.

There are a few counts of this clonotype. The chain couples TRBV20-1 to TRBJ2-7, with 8 bases that match TRBD2. V was pared by 5 bases and J by 0 bases, with 6 bases of the junction left unmatched. The germline CDR1 and CDR2 sequences are DFQATT and SNEGSKA (reference sequence). CDR3 length: 14 amino acids. CDR3 sequence (DNA): TGCAGTGCTTTAGCGGGAACTATCTCCTACGAGCAGTACTTC. Its translation: CSALAGTISYEQYF.

About this clonotype itself: With a much larger clone just one base away, this may be a read error. V gene TRBV4-2 combines with J gene TRBJ1-1, with D perhaps matching TRBD1 (5 bases). There are 12 residues in the CDR3. Germline lookup yields CDR1 LGHNA and CDR2 YNFKEQ. The germline V and J ends were trimmed by 0 bases and 8 bases, with 7 bases remaining between them. As DNA, the CDR3 is TGTGCCAGCAGCCAAGATACAGGAGAAGCTTTCTTT. Residues: CASSQDTGEAFF.

V usage is TRBV14 and J usage is TRBJ1-2; D not certain. Trimming cost V 0 bases and J 2 bases, with 7 bases left between them. Germline assignment: CDR1 SGHDN and CDR2 FVKESK. The CDR3 runs to 14 residues. The CDR3, as DNA: TGTGCCAGCAGCCAAGATTTAGGGAACTATGGCTACACCTTC. The encoded protein is CASSQDLGNYGYTF. Filled out from reference TRBV14 and TRBJ1-2, the complete variable domain reads EAGVTQFPSHSVIEKGQTVTLRCDPISGHDNLYWYRRVMGKEIKFLLHFVKESKQDESGMPNNRFLAERTGGTYSTLKVQPAELEDSGVYFCASSQDLGNYGYTFGSGTRLTVV.

V usage is TRBV14 and J usage is TRBJ1-2; 8 bases fit TRBD1. V trimming: 4 bases; J trimming: 8 bases; junction bases outside the gene matches: 12. CDR3 length equals 15 residues. Germline assignment: CDR1 SGHDN and CDR2 FVKESK. The CDR3: CASSRTGAGGRGYTF. For the CDR3, the DNA is TGTGCCAGCAGCCGGACCGGGGCAGGGGGCCGGGGCTACACCTTC. The variable domain in full, with the rest retrieved from reference TRBV14 and TRBJ1-2, is EAGVTQFPSHSVIEKGQTVTLRCDPISGHDNLYWYRRVMGKEIKFLLHFVKESKQDESGMPNNRFLAERTGGTYSTLKVQPAELEDSGVYFCASSRTGAGGRGYTFGSGTRLTVV.

The chain combines TRBV10-3 with TRBJ2-1; no reliable D call. With 11 bases removed from V and 10 bases from J, the gap between germline ends came to 21 bases. Germline V CDR1 and CDR2: ENHRY, SYGVKD. The CDR3 is made up of 13 amino acids. The DNA for the CDR3 is TGTGCCTCCCTGGAACCAATGAGGCAGGAGCAGTTCTTC. Encoded protein: CASLEPMRQEQFF.